These T cell receptor beta chains were read from a single sample in a study of blood T cell repertoires in COVID-19. Assay: immunoSEQ multiplex PCR; the TCRdb copy retains only in-frame clones and omits some. This sample carries around 230,000 clones, approximately 82% of them seen once, and the ten largest clones take approximately 16%. The sequencing input was PBMCs or T cells enriched from blood (not recorded which). These receptor sequences come from a middle-aged man who had recovered from COVID-19. Both conserved end residues are part of each CDR3. Each record gives: J gene, D gene, V gene, clone size, CDR3 protein, CDR3 DNA. The D gene is left open where the match is weak. Not every row has a clone size; where given, it reads once, few, many or a size class.

j_call: TRBJ2-2; d_call: .; v_call: TRBV7-2; clone_size: .; cdr3_aa: CASSLIAVNTGELFF; cdr3_nt: TGTGCCAGCAGCTTGATAGCGGTGAACACCGGGGAGCTGTTTTTT
j_call: TRBJ2-1; d_call: .; v_call: TRBV5-6; clone_size: once; cdr3_aa: CASSLGSSYNEQFF; cdr3_nt: TGTGCCAGCAGCTTGGGTAGCTCCTACAATGAGCAGTTCTTC
j_call: TRBJ2-2; d_call: .; v_call: TRBV7-9; clone_size: .; cdr3_aa: CASSRLTETGELFF; cdr3_nt: TGTGCCAGCAGCCGACTCACTGAAACCGGGGAGCTGTTTTTT
j_call: TRBJ1-6; d_call: TRBD1; v_call: TRBV28; clone_size: .; cdr3_aa: CASSLRDRGVSPLHF; cdr3_nt: TGTGCCAGCAGTTTACGGGACAGGGGTGTGTCACCCCTCCACTTT
j_call: TRBJ2-5; d_call: .; v_call: TRBV5-1; clone_size: .; cdr3_aa: CASSGRDPGETQYF; cdr3_nt: TGCGCCAGCAGCGGTCGGGATCCGGGGGAGACCCAGTACTTC
j_call: TRBJ2-3; d_call: TRBD2; v_call: TRBV12-3/TRBV12-4; clone_size: .; cdr3_aa: CASGGGTDTQYF; cdr3_nt: TGTGCCAGCGGGGGGGGGACAGATACGCAGTATTTT
j_call: TRBJ2-1; d_call: TRBD1; v_call: TRBV7-9; clone_size: .; cdr3_aa: CASGDRGYNEQFF; cdr3_nt: TGTGCCAGCGGGGACAGGGGATACAATGAGCAGTTCTTC
j_call: TRBJ1-3; d_call: .; v_call: TRBV15; clone_size: .; cdr3_aa: CATSTGSGNTIYF; cdr3_nt: TGTGCCACCAGCACCGGGTCTGGAAACACCATATATTTT
j_call: TRBJ2-1; d_call: .; v_call: TRBV4-2; clone_size: .; cdr3_aa: CASSHEETIRNEQFF; cdr3_nt: TGTGCCAGCTCCCATGAGGAGACTATCCGCAATGAGCAGTTCTTC
j_call: TRBJ2-5; d_call: .; v_call: TRBV11-2; clone_size: .; cdr3_aa: CASSPRTGWETQYF; cdr3_nt: TGTGCCAGCAGCCCTCGGACTGGGTGGGAGACCCAGTACTTC
j_call: TRBJ1-2; d_call: .; v_call: TRBV27; clone_size: .; cdr3_aa: CASSFGGDYGYTF; cdr3_nt: TGTGCCAGCAGTTTTGGGGGGGACTATGGCTACACCTTC
j_call: TRBJ2-2; d_call: .; v_call: TRBV2; clone_size: .; cdr3_aa: CASSEREDSNTGELFF; cdr3_nt: TGTGCCAGCAGTGAAAGGGAGGACTCGAACACCGGGGAGCTGTTTTTT
j_call: TRBJ2-3; d_call: .; v_call: TRBV27; clone_size: .; cdr3_aa: CASSLGQLTDTQYF; cdr3_nt: TGTGCCAGCAGTTTAGGACAGCTCACAGATACGCAGTATTTT
j_call: TRBJ2-7; d_call: .; v_call: TRBV5-1; clone_size: .; cdr3_aa: CASSQGQPTYEQYF; cdr3_nt: TGCGCCAGCAGCCAAGGACAGCCTACCTACGAGCAGTACTTC
j_call: TRBJ2-5; d_call: .; v_call: TRBV6-5; clone_size: once; cdr3_aa: CASSRPGRETQYF; cdr3_nt: TGTGCCAGCAGTCGTCCAGGTAGAGAGACCCAGTACTTC
j_call: TRBJ2-2; d_call: TRBD1; v_call: TRBV9; clone_size: .; cdr3_aa: CASSVEAGGDAGELFF; cdr3_nt: TGTGCCAGCAGCGTAGAAGCAGGGGGAGACGCCGGGGAGCTGTTTTTT
j_call: TRBJ2-3; d_call: TRBD1; v_call: TRBV5-5; clone_size: .; cdr3_aa: CASSRQGARGTDTQYF; cdr3_nt: TGTGCCAGCAGCCGACAGGGGGCGCGGGGCACAGATACGCAGTATTTT
j_call: TRBJ1-2; d_call: .; v_call: TRBV4-3; clone_size: .; cdr3_aa: CASSRRDTRVRGYTF; cdr3_nt: TGCGCCAGCAGCCGCCGGGACACTCGCGTTAGGGGCTACACCTTC
j_call: TRBJ2-1; d_call: TRBD2; v_call: TRBV18; clone_size: .; cdr3_aa: CASSPLAGGNNEQFF; cdr3_nt: TGTGCCAGCTCCCCCCTAGCGGGTGGGAACAATGAGCAGTTCTTC
j_call: TRBJ1-1; d_call: .; v_call: TRBV5-4; clone_size: .; cdr3_aa: CASSLRRGLNTEAFF; cdr3_nt: TGTGCCAGCAGCTTGCGCAGGGGTCTGAACACTGAAGCTTTCTTT
j_call: TRBJ1-6; d_call: TRBD1; v_call: TRBV5-1; clone_size: .; cdr3_aa: CASSLTDRGFRNSPLHF; cdr3_nt: TGCGCCAGCAGCCTGACAGACAGGGGGTTTAGGAATTCACCCCTCCACTTT
j_call: TRBJ2-5; d_call: TRBD1; v_call: TRBV11-1; clone_size: .; cdr3_aa: CASSLGTGVGETQYF; cdr3_nt: TGTGCCAGCAGCTTAGGGACAGGGGTAGGGGAGACCCAGTACTTC